Below are 10 T cell receptor beta chains sequenced from a single sample in a study of metastatic and nonmetastatic thyroid tumors (dated by TCRdb to 2020 to 2022). None of the patients had been given any treatment before thyroid surgery. The library was built by means of PCR. The sequencing machine was an Illumina HiSeq 4000. TCRdb passed the public sequencing reads through fastp at Q25 and MiXCR, retaining productive beta sequences. This sample comprises about 69,000 clones, approximately 15% of them detected only once. Approximately 6.1% of the sample belongs to the ten largest clones. The source material was blood. The receptors come from a male donor with papillary thyroid cancer or a benign thyroid nodule (not recorded which). Some clones in this sample may be carry-over from other donors' samples.

This clone was seen a few times. The chain combines TRBV6-1 with TRBJ2-2, with D perhaps TRBD2 (6 bases). The CDR3 spans 14 residues. From germline, CDR1 is MNHNS and CDR2 SASEGT. The ends were cut back, 11 bases at V and 1 base at J, with 14 bases in the middle. The CDR3 bases are TGTGCCGGCACCGGGACTCGGAACACCGGGGAGCTGTTTTTT. The encoded protein is CAGTGTRNTGELFF.

There are a few counts of this clone. A clone one base away is much larger, so this may be a read error. The rearrangement uses TRBV28 and TRBJ2-1; D gene ambiguous. From germline, CDR1 is MDHEN and CDR2 SYDVKM. The length of the CDR3 is 13 residues. Trimming cost V 10 bases and J 6 bases, with 16 bases left between them. The CDR3 DNA is TGTGCCATAATTTCTTTCGCAGGCAATGAGCAGTTCTTC. Protein product: CAIISFAGNEQFF.

This chain connects TRBV20-1 to TRBJ2-7; no reliable D call. The length of the CDR3 is 13 residues. Between the trimmed V and J ends, which lost 7 bases and 2 bases, there was a span of 15 bases. Germline CDR1 and CDR2: DFQATT and SNEGSKA (reference sequence). CDR3 sequence (DNA): TGCAGTGGCGCTGAAGGTGTTGCCTACGAGCAGTACTTC. Residues: CSGAEGVAYEQYF.

This clone was seen at least ten times. The chain couples TRBV5-1 to TRBJ2-2; TRBD2 agrees at 7 bases. Germline assignment: CDR1 SGHRS and CDR2 YFSETQ. V trimming: 1 base; J trimming: 6 bases; junction bases outside the gene matches: 3. The CDR3 extends over 14 amino acids. CDR3 sequence: CASSLSGNPGELFF. The CDR3 nucleotides are TGCGCCAGCAGCTTGAGCGGGAATCCCGGGGAGCTGTTTTTT.

This chain uses TRBV5-1 with TRBJ2-1; 9 bases map to TRBD1. Germline CDR1 SGHRS, CDR2 YFSETQ. The CDR3 spans 15 residues. V gave up 4 bases and J gave up 6 bases; unmatched junction bases: 8. The CDR3: CASSPQGAMSNEQFF. CDR3 bases: TGCGCCAGCAGCCCACAGGGGGCTATGTCCAATGAGCAGTTCTTC.

This clone was observed at least ten times. The V call is TRBV28, the J call TRBJ1-6, with TRBD1 as a possible D gene (6 bases). The CDR3 has 14 amino acids. Germline loops: CDR1 MDHEN, CDR2 SYDVKM. Trimming shortened V by 2 bases and J by 8 bases, and 10 bases separated the two germline ends. This chain's CDR3 is CASSLGQGYSPLHF. The DNA for the CDR3 is TGTGCCAGCAGTTTAGGTCAGGGGTATTCACCCCTCCACTTT.

This clone was picked up many times. V and J are TRBV6-5 and TRBJ2-5; D may be TRBD2 (6 bases). This CDR3 is 17 amino acids long. Germline V gene data show CDR1 as MNHEY and CDR2 as SVGAGI. V was pared by 0 bases and J by 0 bases, with 14 bases between. This CDR3 is CASSYSPVGGDQETQYF. The CDR3 DNA is TGTGCCAGCAGTTACTCACCGGTCGGCGGGGACCAAGAGACCCAGTACTTC.

J is TRBJ2-2 and V is TRBV28; 8 bases align to TRBD2. The CDR3 contains 16 residues. In germline, CDR1 is MDHEN, CDR2 SYDVKM. V shed 6 bases, J shed 1 base, and the junction held 7 bases outside the gene matches. The chain's CDR3 is CASSTPGGGNTGELFF. For the CDR3, the DNA is TGTGCCAGCAGCACCCCCGGGGGGGGGAACACCGGGGAGCTGTTTTTT.

This clone was recorded at least ten times. The CDR3 DNA sequence: TGTGCCAGCAGCCAAGATCGGACAACCTACAATGAGCAGTTCTTC. It translates to CASSQDRTTYNEQFF. The chain has TRBV3-1 and TRBJ2-1, with a tentative D call TRBD1 (5 bases). CDR3 length: 15 residues. V was pared by 0 bases and J by 2 bases, with 8 bases between. CDR1 LGHDT and CDR2 YNNKEL come from the germline V gene (reference sequence).

This clone was seen many times. The genes are TRBV10-3 and TRBJ2-7; the match to TRBD1 covers 7 bases. V lost 5 bases to trimming and J lost 0 bases; unmatched junction nucleotides: 7. The CDR3 contains 15 residues. Germline values: CDR1 ENHRY, CDR2 SYGVKD. The CDR3 here is CAISSGTASSYEQYV. The CDR3 nucleotides are TGTGCCATCAGTTCCGGGACAGCCAGCTCCTACGAGCAGTACGTC.